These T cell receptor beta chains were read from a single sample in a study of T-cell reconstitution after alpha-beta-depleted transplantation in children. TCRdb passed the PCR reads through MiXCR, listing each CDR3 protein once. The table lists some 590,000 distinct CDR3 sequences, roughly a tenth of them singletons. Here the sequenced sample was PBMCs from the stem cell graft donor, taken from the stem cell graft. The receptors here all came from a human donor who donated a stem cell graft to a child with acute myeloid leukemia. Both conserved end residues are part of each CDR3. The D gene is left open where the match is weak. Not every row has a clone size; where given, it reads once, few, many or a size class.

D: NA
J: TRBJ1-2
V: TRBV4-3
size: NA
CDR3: CASSQVTGGDGYTF
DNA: TGCGCCAGCAGCCAAGTTACAGGAGGAGATGGCTACACCTTC

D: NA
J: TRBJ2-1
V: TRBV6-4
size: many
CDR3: CASSERKNEQFF
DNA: TGTGCCAGCAGTGAGCGGAAAAATGAGCAGTTCTTC

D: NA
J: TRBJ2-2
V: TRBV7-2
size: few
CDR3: CASSTRVELFF
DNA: TGTGCCAGCAGCACGCGGGTGGAGCTGTTTTTT

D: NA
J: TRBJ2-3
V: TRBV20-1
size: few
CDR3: CRGAGSSTDTQYF
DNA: TGCAGAGGTGCGGGGTCTAGCACAGATACGCAGTATTTT

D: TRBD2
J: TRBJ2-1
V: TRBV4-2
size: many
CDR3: CASSQDYAGVRNEQFF
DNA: TGTGCCAGCAGCCAAGATTACGCGGGAGTGCGCAATGAGCAGTTCTTC

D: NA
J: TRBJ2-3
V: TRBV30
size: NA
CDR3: CAWSVGPDTQYF
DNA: TGTGCCTGGAGTGTAGGGCCAGATACGCAGTATTTT

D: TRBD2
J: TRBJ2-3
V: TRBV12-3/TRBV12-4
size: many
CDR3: CASSLAERDTQYF
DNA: TGTGCCAGCAGTCTAGCGGAGCGAGATACGCAGTATTTT

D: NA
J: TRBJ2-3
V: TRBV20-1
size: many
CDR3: CSARVGTASTDTQYF
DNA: TGCAGTGCTAGAGTCGGGACTGCTAGCACAGATACGCAGTATTTT

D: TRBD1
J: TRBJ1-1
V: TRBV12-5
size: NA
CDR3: CASGASGTGRAEAFF
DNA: TGTGCTAGTGGTGCCTCCGGGACAGGAAGAGCTGAAGCTTTCTTT

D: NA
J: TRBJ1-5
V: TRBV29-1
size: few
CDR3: CSAGGAGGDQPQHF
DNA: TGCAGCGCCGGGGGGGCAGGAGGCGATCAGCCCCAGCATTTT

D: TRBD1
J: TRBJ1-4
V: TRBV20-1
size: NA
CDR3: CSARPGQGGEKLFF
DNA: TGCAGTGCTAGACCGGGACAGGGGGGTGAAAAACTGTTTTTT

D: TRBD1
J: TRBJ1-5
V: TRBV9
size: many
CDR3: CALGQGRQPQHF
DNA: TGTGCCCTAGGACAGGGGCGGCAGCCCCAGCATTTT

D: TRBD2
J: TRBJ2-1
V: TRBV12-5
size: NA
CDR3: CASGSPGTSNEQFF
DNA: TGTGCTAGTGGCTCACCTGGGACTAGCAATGAGCAGTTCTTC

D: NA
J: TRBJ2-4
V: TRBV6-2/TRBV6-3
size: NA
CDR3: CASSSLPRTYPAKNIQYF
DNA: TGTGCCAGCAGTTCTCTCCCCCGGACATACCCAGCCAAAAACATTCAGTACTTC

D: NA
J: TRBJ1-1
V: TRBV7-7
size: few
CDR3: CASSFDLGGNTEAFF
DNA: TGTGCTAGCAGCTTTGATTTAGGCGGGAACACTGAAGCTTTCTTT

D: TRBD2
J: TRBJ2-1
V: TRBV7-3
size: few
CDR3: CASSLTSALGEQFF
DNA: TGTGCCAGCAGCTTGACTAGCGCGTTAGGTGAGCAGTTCTTC

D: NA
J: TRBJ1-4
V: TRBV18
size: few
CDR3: CASSPETPSKLFF
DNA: TGTGCCAGCTCACCAGAGACCCCCTCCAAACTGTTTTTT

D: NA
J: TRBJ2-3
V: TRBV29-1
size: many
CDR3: CSVETGSTDTQYF
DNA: TGCAGCGTTGAAACGGGGAGCACAGATACGCAGTATTTT

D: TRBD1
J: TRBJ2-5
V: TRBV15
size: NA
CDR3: CATSRGGTGQETQYF
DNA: TGTGCCACCAGCAGAGGCGGGACAGGGCAAGAGACCCAGTACTTC

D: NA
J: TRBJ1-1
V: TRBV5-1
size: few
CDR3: CASRNGYPLNTEAFF
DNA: TGCGCCAGCAGAAACGGGTACCCCTTGAACACTGAAGCTTTCTTT

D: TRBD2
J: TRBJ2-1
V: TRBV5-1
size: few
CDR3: CASSLGLADTNEQFF
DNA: TGCGCCAGCAGCTTGGGTCTAGCGGACACCAATGAGCAGTTCTTC

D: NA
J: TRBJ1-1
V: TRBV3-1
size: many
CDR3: CASSQDLELEAFF
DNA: TGTGCCAGCAGCCAAGATCTCGAGCTTGAAGCTTTCTTT

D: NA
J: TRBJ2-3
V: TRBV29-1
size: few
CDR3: CSVYELTTDTQYF
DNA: TGCAGCGTTTACGAATTGACCACAGATACGCAGTATTTT

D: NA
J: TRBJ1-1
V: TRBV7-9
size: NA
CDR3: CASSLDPGSEAFF
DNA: TGTGCCAGCAGCCTAGACCCAGGGTCTGAAGCTTTCTTT

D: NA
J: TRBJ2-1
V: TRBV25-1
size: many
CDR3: CASSESGFEQFF
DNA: TGTGCCAGCAGTGAGTCTGGGTTTGAGCAGTTCTTC

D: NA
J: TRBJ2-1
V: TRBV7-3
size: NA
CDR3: CASSLTPRASRLLYNEQFF
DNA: TGTGCCAGCAGCTTAACACCTAGGGCTAGCCGGTTGCTCTACAATGAGCAGTTCTTC

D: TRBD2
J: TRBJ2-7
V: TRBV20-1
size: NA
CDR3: CSARDLAGGNYEQYF
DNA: TGCAGTGCTAGAGACCTAGCGGGAGGAAACTACGAGCAGTACTTC

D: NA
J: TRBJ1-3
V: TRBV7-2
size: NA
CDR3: CASSADPGNTIYF
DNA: TGTGCCAGCAGCGCCGATCCCGGAAACACCATATATTTT

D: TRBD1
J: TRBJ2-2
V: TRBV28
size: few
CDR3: CASTPGTGTAGELFF
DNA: TGTGCCAGCACCCCAGGGACGGGGACAGCCGGGGAGCTGTTTTTT

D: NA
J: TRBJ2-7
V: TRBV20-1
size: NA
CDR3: CSAISRDEQYF
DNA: TGCAGTGCCATTTCACGCGACGAGCAGTACTTC

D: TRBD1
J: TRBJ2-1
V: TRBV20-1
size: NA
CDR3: CSAKDRGSLANYNEQFF
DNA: TGCAGTGCCAAGGACAGGGGGAGTCTAGCGAATTACAATGAGCAGTTCTTC

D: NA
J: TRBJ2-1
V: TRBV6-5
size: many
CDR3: CASSYPGTSVYEQFF
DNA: TGTGCCAGCAGTTACCCCGGGACCTCCGTGTATGAGCAGTTCTTC

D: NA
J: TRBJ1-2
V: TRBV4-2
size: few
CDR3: CASSQDVGLTGYGYTF
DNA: TGTGCCAGCAGCCAAGATGTAGGGCTTACTGGCTATGGCTACACCTTC

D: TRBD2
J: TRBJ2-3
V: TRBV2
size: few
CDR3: CASSAVGLAGPDTQYF
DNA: TGTGCCAGCAGTGCCGTGGGACTAGCGGGTCCAGATACGCAGTATTTT

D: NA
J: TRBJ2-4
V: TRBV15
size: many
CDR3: CATSYDQNLAKNIQYF
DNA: TGTGCCACCAGTTATGACCAAAACCTAGCCAAAAACATTCAGTACTTC

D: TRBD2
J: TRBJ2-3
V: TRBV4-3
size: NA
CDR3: CASSQGLAGKADTQYF
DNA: TGCGCCAGCAGCCAAGGACTAGCGGGAAAGGCAGATACGCAGTATTTT

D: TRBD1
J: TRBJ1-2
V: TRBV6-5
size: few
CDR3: CASSPRTGGFYGYTF
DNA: TGTGCCAGCAGTCCGCGGACAGGGGGCTTCTATGGCTACACCTTC

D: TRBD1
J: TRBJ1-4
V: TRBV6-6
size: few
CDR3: CASRTGFEKLFF
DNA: TGTGCCAGCCGGACAGGGTTTGAAAAACTGTTTTTT

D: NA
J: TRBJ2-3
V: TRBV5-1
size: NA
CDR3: CASSAAGILTDTQYF
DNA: TGCGCCAGCAGCGCCGCCGGGATTCTCACAGATACGCAGTATTTT

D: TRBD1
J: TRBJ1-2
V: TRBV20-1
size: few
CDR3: CSARVTGYGYTF
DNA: TGCAGTGCTAGGGTGACAGGGTATGGCTACACCTTC

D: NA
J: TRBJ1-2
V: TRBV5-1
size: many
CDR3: CASSGDFNYGYTF
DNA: TGCGCCAGCAGCGGGGACTTTAACTATGGCTACACCTTC

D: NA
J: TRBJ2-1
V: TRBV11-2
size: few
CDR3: CASRLGGGSEQFF
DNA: TGTGCCAGCAGATTGGGGGGCGGGAGTGAGCAGTTCTTC

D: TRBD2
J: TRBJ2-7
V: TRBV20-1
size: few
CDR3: CSARVATSGRSSYEQYF
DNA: TGCAGTGCTAGAGTTGCGACTAGCGGGAGGAGTTCCTACGAGCAGTACTTC

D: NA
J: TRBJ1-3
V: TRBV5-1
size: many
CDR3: CASSFEQGNTIYF
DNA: TGCGCCAGCAGCTTCGAACAGGGAAACACCATATATTTT

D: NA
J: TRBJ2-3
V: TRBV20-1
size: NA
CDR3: CSARSGNKGPDTQYF
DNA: TGCAGTGCTAGAAGTGGAAATAAAGGGCCAGATACGCAGTATTTT

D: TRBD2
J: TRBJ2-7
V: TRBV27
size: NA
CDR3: CASSFFGTSGNGAYEQYF
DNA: TGTGCCAGCAGTTTCTTCGGGACTAGCGGGAATGGGGCCTACGAGCAGTACTTC

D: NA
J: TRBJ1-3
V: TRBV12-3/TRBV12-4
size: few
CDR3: CASVYGTQSSGNTIYF
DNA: TGTGCCAGCGTCTACGGGACGCAGTCCTCTGGAAACACCATATATTTT

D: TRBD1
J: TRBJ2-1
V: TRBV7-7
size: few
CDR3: CASTLVQGITYNEQFF
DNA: TGTGCTAGCACCCTCGTACAGGGGATAACCTACAATGAGCAGTTCTTC

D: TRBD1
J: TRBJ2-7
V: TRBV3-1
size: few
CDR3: CASSPWDRVVSYEQYF
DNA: TGTGCCAGCAGCCCGTGGGACAGGGTGGTTTCCTACGAGCAGTATTTC

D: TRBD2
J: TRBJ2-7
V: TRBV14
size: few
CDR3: CASSQDLAGGYEQYF
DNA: TGTGCCAGCAGCCAAGATCTAGCGGGAGGCTACGAGCAGTACTTC

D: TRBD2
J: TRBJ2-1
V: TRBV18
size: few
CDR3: CASSPSTGGVQFF
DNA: TGTGCCAGCTCACCATCGACGGGGGGGGTGCAGTTCTTC

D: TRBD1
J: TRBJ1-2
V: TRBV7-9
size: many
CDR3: CASSDRDSYGYTF
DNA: TGTGCCAGCAGCGACAGGGACAGCTATGGCTACACCTTC

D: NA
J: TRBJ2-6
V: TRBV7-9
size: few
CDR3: CASSPPSWSGANVLTF
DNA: TGTGCCAGCTCCCCTCCCTCTTGGTCTGGGGCCAACGTCCTGACTTTC

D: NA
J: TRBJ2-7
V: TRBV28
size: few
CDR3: CASSSTRGKGYEQYF
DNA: TGTGCCAGCAGCTCAACTCGTGGGAAGGGCTACGAGCAGTACTTC

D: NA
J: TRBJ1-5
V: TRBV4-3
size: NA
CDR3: CASSQDRRQGPQHF
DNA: TGCGCCAGCAGCCAAGATCGTCGCCAGGGGCCCCAGCATTTT

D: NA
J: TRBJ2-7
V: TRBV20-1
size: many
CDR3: CSARQGSYEQYF
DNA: TGCAGTGCTAGACAGGGTTCCTACGAGCAGTACTTC

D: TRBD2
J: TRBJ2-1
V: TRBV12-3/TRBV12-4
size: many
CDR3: CASSSLAGLLNEQFF
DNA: TGTGCCAGCAGTTCTTTAGCGGGTCTGCTTAATGAGCAGTTCTTC

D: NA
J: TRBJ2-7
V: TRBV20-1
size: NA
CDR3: CCARTRDGYSYEQYF
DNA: TGCTGTGCTAGGACCCGGGACGGATACTCCTACGAGCAGTACTTC

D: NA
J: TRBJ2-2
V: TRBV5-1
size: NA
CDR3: CASSLSRTNTGELFF
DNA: TGCGCCAGCAGCTTGAGCAGGACTAACACCGGGGAGCTGTTTTTT